These 21 T cell receptor beta chains were all obtained from the same sample, sequenced in a study of blood T cell repertoires in COVID-19 (dated by TCRdb to about 2020). Library prep was done by the immunoSEQ multiplex PCR assay. TCRdb obtained this table from immuneACCESS and retained in-frame rearrangements with V and J assigned. These tables miss some clones; where compared with another copy, unresolved V genes account for less than half of the shortfall, and the remainder is unexplained. This sample holds some 160,000 clones; 78% were observed only once. Jointly, the top ten make up around 13% of the sample. Sequencing was performed on peripheral blood. These TCRs come from a woman older than 75 with acute or convalescent COVID-19.

This clone was seen just once. This rearrangement joins TRBV14 to TRBJ2-4; no clear D gene. The CDR3 is made up of 14 amino acids. Trimming took 1 base from V and 7 from J, leaving 11 bases between them. CDR1 and CDR2 (germline): SGHDN, FVKESK. CDR3 residues: CASSQGGLTNIQYF. CDR3 nucleotides: TGTGCCAGCAGCCAAGGAGGTCTTACGAACATTCAGTACTTC.

The J gene is TRBJ1-5, the V gene TRBV15; possible D gene TRBD1, 5 bases. This CDR3 contains 15 residues. Germline CDR1 reads LNHNV; CDR2 reads YYDKDF (reference sequence). Trimming removed 4 bases at V and 10 bases at J, with 20 bases between. CDR3 nucleotide sequence: TGTGCCACCAGCAACTCTAAGGGGAATTGGGAACCCCAGCATTTT. Translated: CATSNSKGNWEPQHF.

This clone was seen a single time. CDR3 DNA: TGTGCCAGTAGCGACAGGGCCTATGGCTACACCTTC. Its protein product is CASSDRAYGYTF. The chain uses TRBV19 and TRBJ1-2, with 7 bases lining up with TRBD1. The CDR3 extends over 12 amino acids. Trimming cost V 6 bases and J 4 bases; bases outside gene matches: 2. Germline V lookup: CDR1 LNHDA, CDR2 SQIVND (reference sequence).

The J gene is TRBJ2-3, the V gene TRBV12-3 or TRBV12-4; D gene ambiguous. CDR3 length: 12 residues. V was pared by 2 bases and J by 4 bases, with 4 bases between. The CDR3 loop is CASSLIADTQYF. The CDR3 region has the DNA TGTGCCAGCAGTTTAATCGCAGATACGCAGTATTTT.

The V gene is TRBV11-3, the J gene TRBJ2-5; possible D gene TRBD2, 7 bases. The CDR3 spans 14 residues. Germline V lookup: CDR1 SGHNT, CDR2 YENEEA. Between the trimmed V and J ends, which lost 0 bases and 5 bases, there was a span of 10 bases. CDR3 nucleotides: TGTGCCAGCAGCTTAGAACCGGGGGGCGAGACCCAGTACTTC. Amino acids: CASSLEPGGETQYF.

The chain is built from TRBV6-5 and TRBJ1-2; D is possibly TRBD1 (6 bases). The germline V gene has CDR1 MNHEY and CDR2 SVGAGI. The CDR3 covers 15 residues. V gave up 10 bases and J gave up 1 base, with 19 bases separating them. The CDR3 loop is CATSEGTTINYGYTF. In DNA, the CDR3 is TGTGCCACCTCCGAAGGGACAACTATTAACTATGGCTACACCTTC.

This rearrangement joins TRBV10-3 to TRBJ2-7, with TRBD1 matching over 9 bases. The germline CDR1 and CDR2 sequences are ENHRY and SYGVKD. The CDR3 is 15 residues long. The junction had 13 bases not matched to a gene; V was cut back by 10 bases and J by 3 bases. The CDR3 reads CATWSDRGMLYEQYF. In nucleotides, the CDR3 is TGTGCCACCTGGTCGGACAGGGGCATGCTCTACGAGCAGTACTTC.

CDR3: CASSSVGSNQPQHF. For the CDR3, the DNA is TGTGCCAGCAGCTCAGTCGGGAGCAATCAGCCCCAGCATTTT. The chain is built from TRBV3-1 (or the pseudogene TRBV3-2) and TRBJ1-5; no definite D call. The CDR3 spans 14 residues. The V gene's germline CDR1 is LGHDT and CDR2 YNNKEL (reference sequence). V shed 5 bases and J shed 1 base, with 9 bases lying between them.

This chain joins TRBV5-1 and TRBJ1-4; weak D call: TRBD1 (5 bases). V gave up 1 base and J gave up 3 bases, with 10 bases separating them. This CDR3 is built from 15 residues. Germline CDR1 and CDR2: SGHRS and YFSETQ. As DNA, the CDR3 is TGCGCCAGCAGCTTGATAGGGGCGGCTAATGAAAAACTGTTTTTT. This gives the protein CASSLIGAANEKLFF.

This clone was picked up a small number of times. The chain is built from TRBV11-1 and TRBJ2-7; D is perhaps TRBD1 (6 bases). The CDR3 spans 16 residues. Between the trimmed V and J ends, which lost 0 bases and 5 bases, there was a span of 17 bases. CDR1 and CDR2 from the germline V gene are SGHAT and FQDESV (reference sequence). CDR3 loop: CASSLATGTLGDEQYF. The DNA of the CDR3 is TGTGCCAGCAGCTTAGCTACAGGGACACTCGGGGACGAGCAGTACTTC.

This chain uses TRBV10-3 with TRBJ1-4; D is possibly TRBD1 (6 bases). The CDR3 runs to 12 residues. V gave up 10 bases and J gave up 8 bases, with 14 bases separating them. Germline V gene data show CDR1 as ENHRY and CDR2 as SYGVKD. The CDR3 DNA follows: TGTGCCACTAGGGGGGGGGACGAAAAACTGTTTTTT. It is translated as CATRGGDEKLFF.

This clone has only a few counts. V and J are TRBV6-5 and TRBJ2-7, with TRBD2 matching over 8 bases. The CDR3 totals 15 residues. Germline CDR1 is MNHEY and CDR2 is SVGAGI. After removal of 5 bases from V and 5 bases from J, the junction contained 11 bases not matched to a gene. CDR3 in DNA: TGTGCCAGCAGTCGAAGCGGGAGCTCAGGAAACGAGCAGTACTTC. It specifies CASSRSGSSGNEQYF.

The chain recombines TRBV9 with TRBJ1-2; D gene ambiguous. Germline-derived CDR1 and CDR2 are SGDLS and YYNGEE. The CDR3 runs to 14 residues. V was pared by 4 bases and J by 4 bases, with 14 bases between. The CDR3 loop reads CASSPSTSGYGYTF. CDR3 DNA: TGTGCCAGCAGCCCCTCGACCTCAGGCTATGGCTACACCTTC.

V and J are TRBV5-1 and TRBJ1-1; 7 bases map to TRBD1. The J segment lost 0 bases and the V segment lost 6 bases, leaving 17 bases of the junction unmatched. Germline CDR1 and CDR2: SGHRS and YFSETQ. The CDR3 is made up of 18 amino acids. CDR3 bases: TGCGCCAGCACCCCCTTACCGCCGGCAGGGGGAATGAACACTGAAGCTTTCTTT. It codes for CASTPLPPAGGMNTEAFF.

The chain combines TRBV4-1 with TRBJ2-3; TRBD2 matches at 7 bases. The germline V gene has CDR1 MGHRA and CDR2 YSYEKL. This CDR3 spans 15 amino acids. The junction had 7 bases not matched to a gene; V was cut back by 0 bases and J by 7 bases. The chain's CDR3 is CASSQDWGGPNTQYF. CDR3 DNA sequence: TGCGCCAGCAGCCAAGATTGGGGGGGACCCAATACGCAGTATTTT.

V usage is TRBV2 and J usage is TRBJ2-7; D call uncertain. The CDR3 contains 14 residues. The V end lost 8 bases, the J end lost 2 bases, and 16 bases lay between the germline ends. Germline V gene data show CDR1 as SNHLY and CDR2 as FYNNEI. CDR3 residues: CASQTAGGTYEQYF. The CDR3 coding sequence is TGTGCCAGCCAGACGGCCGGCGGTACCTACGAGCAGTACTTC.

The V and J genes are TRBV28 and TRBJ1-3; D remains unclear. Germline loops: CDR1 MDHEN, CDR2 SYDVKM. The V end lost 6 bases, the J end lost 6 bases, and 3 bases lay between the germline ends. The CDR3 sequence is 10 residues long. CDR3 protein: CASSSNTIYF. The CDR3 DNA follows: TGTGCCAGCAGCTCAAACACCATATATTTT.

The chain recombines TRBV5-1 with TRBJ1-2, with 8 bases fitting TRBD1. Unmatched junction bases numbered 5, after V lost 4 bases and J lost 3 bases. Germline CDR1 is SGHRS and CDR2 is YFSETQ. The CDR3 loop spans 14 amino acids. CDR3 in amino acids: CASSPTGEDYGYTF. The CDR3 DNA is TGCGCCAGCAGCCCGACAGGGGAGGACTATGGCTACACCTTC. The whole variable domain, filled in from reference TRBV5-1 and TRBJ1-2, reads KAGVTQTPRYLIKTRGQQVTLSCSPISGHRSVSWYQQTPGQGLQFLFEYFSETQRNKGNFPGRFSGRQFSNSRSEMNVSTLELGDSALYLCASSPTGEDYGYTFGSGTRLTVV.

V is TRBV6-5 and J is TRBJ2-2; possibly TRBD2 for D (7 bases). Per germline, CDR1 MNHEY and CDR2 SVGAGI. This CDR3 is 16 amino acids long. Trimming cost V 0 bases and J 3 bases, with 11 bases left between them. CDR3 sequence reads: CASSYSTGGDTGELFF. The CDR3 nucleotides read TGTGCCAGCAGTTACTCGACGGGGGGCGACACCGGGGAGCTGTTTTTT.

This clone has only a few counts. The genes are TRBV7-9 and TRBJ1-6; D is ambiguous. The V gene lost 0 bases and the J gene lost 6 bases, with 9 bases spanning the gap. CDR3 size: 15 residues. The V gene's germline CDR1 is SEHNR and CDR2 FQNEAQ (reference sequence). The DNA for the CDR3 is TGTGCCAGCAGCTTAGCCGGGGAGCCTAATTCACCCCTCCACTTT. It translates to CASSLAGEPNSPLHF.

The V gene is TRBV6-5, the J gene TRBJ2-5; 10 bases are a match to TRBD2. Germline V lookup: CDR1 MNHEY, CDR2 SVGAGI. This CDR3 region has 15 residues. J was trimmed by 1 base and V by 1 base; bases with no gene match: 0. The CDR3 DNA sequence: TGTGCCAGCAGTTACTTAGCGGGGGGCCAAGAGACCCAGTACTTC. Its translation: CASSYLAGGQETQYF.